The present entry profiles one TCR beta chain with its context. With a J-beta primer mix and a sample-barcoded 5' primer, a second PCR ran 7 to 11 cycles. TCRdb reprocessed the 5' RACE reads via MiXCR and lists one record per CDR3 protein. The profile shows 600,000 to 650,000 distinct CDR3 sequences, about 53% of them singletons. This specimen comes from a study of blood T cells in healthy people across ages. Germline lookup yields CDR1 SGDLS and CDR2 YYNGEE. This CDR3 is built from 16 residues. V shed 0 bases and J shed 6 bases, with 16 bases lying between them. The genes are TRBV9 and TRBJ2-1; tentative D call: TRBD1 (6 bases). The sequencing sample was made of blood. The clonotype was recovered from a man in his fifties or sixties in good health. CDR3 nucleotide sequence: TGTGCCAGCAGCGTAGGGCCGGGACAATTAAGCAATGAGCAGTTCTTC. Protein product: CASSVGPGQLSNEQFF. Complete variable domain (other parts from reference TRBV9 and TRBJ2-1): DSGVTQTPKHLITATGQRVTLRCSPRSGDLSVYWYQQSLDQGLQFLIQYYNGEERAKGNILERFSAQQFPDLHSELNLSSLELGDSALYFCASSVGPGQLSNEQFFGPGTRLTVL.